Shown below are 23 T cell receptor beta chains from a single sample sequenced in a study of blood T cell repertoires in COVID-19. Sequenced by immunoSEQ multiplex PCR; TCRdb stores in-frame clones only, minus some. This sample has around 250,000 clones, with about 90% found just once. The sequencing input was PBMCs or T cells enriched from blood (not recorded which). Source of these receptors: a woman in her forties who had been exposed to COVID-19.

V usage is TRBV4-1 and J usage is TRBJ2-1, with 7 bases fitting TRBD1. The V and J ends lost 3 bases and 10 bases, in that order; junction bases with no gene match: 15. Germline assignment: CDR1 MGHRA and CDR2 YSYEKL. The CDR3 is 16 residues long. In nucleotides, the CDR3 is TGCGCCAGCAGCCAGCTCCCTTTACAGGGGTATGGGGAGCAGTTCTTC. As protein: CASSQLPLQGYGEQFF.

The CDR3 here is CASRLAAEAFF. The CDR3 DNA reads TGTGCCAGCAGACTCGCGGCTGAAGCTTTCTTT. The chain employs TRBV25-1 and TRBJ1-1; no reliable D call. V was trimmed by 6 bases and J by 6 bases, leaving 8 bases between them. Per the germline V gene, CDR1 is MGHDK and CDR2 is SYGVNS. The CDR3 has 11 amino acids.

Comments on this clone: Other DNA sequences in this specimen translate into the identical CDR3. The chain joins TRBV4-2 to TRBJ1-5; D not certain. CDR3 length equals 14 residues. Trimming took off 0 bases at V and 2 bases at J, with 5 bases between the two ends. CDR1 LGHNA and CDR2 YNFKEQ come from the germline V gene. The CDR3 DNA follows: TGTGCCAGCAGCCAAGAGTATGGCAATCAGCCCCAGCATTTT. Translated, it gives CASSQEYGNQPQHF.

This sequence joins TRBV5-1 and TRBJ1-2; weak D call: TRBD1 (6 bases). V lost 4 bases, J lost 5 bases, and 18 bases lay in between. CDR1 and CDR2 from the germline V gene are SGHRS and YFSETQ. This CDR3 region has 15 residues. The CDR3 reads CASSPGDTRGYGYTF. The CDR3 region has the DNA TGCGCCAGCAGCCCCGGGGACACCAGGGGTTATGGCTACACCTTC.

The V and J genes are TRBV9 and TRBJ1-6; TRBD1 aligns across 8 bases. After removal of 4 bases from V and 9 bases from J, the junction contained 6 bases not matched to a gene. The germline CDR1 and CDR2 sequences are SGDLS and YYNGEE. The CDR3 totals 14 residues. CDR3 amino acids: CASSLRTGSSPLHF. CDR3 sequence (DNA): TGTGCCAGCAGCCTGAGGACAGGGAGTTCACCCCTCCACTTT.

This chain connects TRBV5-4 to TRBJ2-2, with no clear D. CDR3 length: 15 amino acids. Germline CDR1 and CDR2: SGHNT and YYREEE (reference sequence). V gave up 3 bases and J gave up 0 bases, with 9 bases separating them. CDR3 protein: CASSSRVSNTGELFF. The CDR3 DNA sequence: TGTGCCAGCAGCTCCCGAGTCTCGAACACCGGGGAGCTGTTTTTT.

The CDR3 bases are TGTGCCAGCTCACCGGGACAGGGCGGTAATAACATTCAGTACTTC. Its protein is CASSPGQGGNNIQYF. This chain connects TRBV18 to TRBJ2-4; TRBD1 aligns across 9 bases. From germline, CDR1 is KGHSH and CDR2 LQKENI. The ends lost 3 bases at V and 7 bases at J; junction bases unmatched: 7. The CDR3 extends over 15 amino acids.

J is TRBJ2-2 and V is TRBV19; no definite D call. CDR3 length: 15 residues. Germline-derived CDR1 and CDR2 are LNHDA and SQIVND (reference sequence). V gave up 5 bases and J gave up 5 bases, with 15 bases separating them. The CDR3 DNA reads TGTGCCAGTAGTCCCTCCCCCGTCCTAACCGGGGAGCTGTTTTTT. Its translation is CASSPSPVLTGELFF. Combining the CDR3 with reference TRBV19 and TRBJ2-2 gives the whole variable domain DGGITQSPKYLFRKEGQNVTLSCEQNLNHDAMYWYRQDPGQGLRLIYYSQIVNDFQKGDIAEGYSVSREKKESFPLTVTSAQKNPTAFYLCASSPSPVLTGELFFGEGSRLTVL.

The chain uses TRBV9 and TRBJ2-1, with 8 bases identical to TRBD2. V trimming: 4 bases; J trimming: 6 bases; junction bases outside the gene matches: 12. This CDR3 is 16 amino acids long. Germline lookup yields CDR1 SGDLS and CDR2 YYNGEE. CDR3 bases: TGTGCCAGCAGCCTCCTAGCGGGTAGGGGCTCCAATGAGCAGTTCTTC. Its translation is CASSLLAGRGSNEQFF. Full variable domain (missing parts from reference TRBV9 and TRBJ2-1): DSGVTQTPKHLITATGQRVTLRCSPRSGDLSVYWYQQSLDQGLQFLIQYYNGEERAKGNILERFSAQQFPDLHSELNLSSLELGDSALYFCASSLLAGRGSNEQFFGPGTRLTVL.

The sample holds one count of this clone. The gene calls are TRBV2 and TRBJ2-5, with 12 bases matching TRBD2. Germline V gene data show CDR1 as SNHLY and CDR2 as FYNNEI. Unmatched junction bases numbered 4, after V lost 7 bases and J lost 1 base. CDR3 size: 15 residues. The CDR3 here is CASKGLAGFQETQYF. The CDR3, as DNA: TGTGCCAGCAAAGGACTAGCGGGGTTCCAAGAGACCCAGTACTTC.

This clone has only a few counts. This sequence joins TRBV6-1 and TRBJ1-3; the match to TRBD1 covers 8 bases. The CDR3 covers 15 residues. Germline CDR1 is MNHNS and CDR2 is SASEGT. With V trimmed by 2 bases and J by 2 bases, 2 bases remained unmatched. For the CDR3, the DNA is TGTGCCAGCAGTGAATTGACAGGGGCTGGAAACACCATATATTTT. Its protein is CASSELTGAGNTIYF.

This clone counts as medium-sized. The V call is TRBV9, the J call TRBJ1-2, with 7 positions matching TRBD1. V dropped 0 bases and J dropped 8; count of bases not matched to a gene: 7. This CDR3 spans 14 amino acids. Germline V gives CDR1 SGDLS, CDR2 YYNGEE. This CDR3 reads CASSVGGSGQGYTF. As DNA, the CDR3 is TGTGCCAGCAGCGTAGGGGGATCGGGACAGGGCTACACCTTC. Complete variable domain (other parts from reference TRBV9 and TRBJ1-2): DSGVTQTPKHLITATGQRVTLRCSPRSGDLSVYWYQQSLDQGLQFLIQYYNGEERAKGNILERFSAQQFPDLHSELNLSSLELGDSALYFCASSVGGSGQGYTFGSGTRLTVV.

As for this clone: Relative to the germline gene, one junction end is altered; a read error may explain this. V and J are TRBV5-1 and TRBJ1-5, with D perhaps TRBD1 (5 bases). CDR1 is SGHRS, CDR2 YFSETQ, per germline. The CDR3 consists of 16 residues. This CDR3 reads CASSLVVREGNQPQHF. The CDR3 DNA is TGTGCCAGCAGCTTGGTTGTCAGGGAGGGCAATCAGCCCCAGCATTTT.

The chain recombines TRBV11-3 with TRBJ2-5; TRBD1 agrees at 9 bases. Looked up from germline, CDR1 is SGHNT and CDR2 is YENEEA. V was clipped by 5 bases and J by 4 bases; unmatched bases: 8. There are 15 residues in the CDR3. Here the CDR3 DNA reads TGTGCCAGCAGCCCACAAGTGGACAGGGGAGAGACCCAGTACTTC. It translates to CASSPQVDRGETQYF.

The chain carries TRBV2 and TRBJ2-1, with TRBD1 as a possible D gene (6 bases). This CDR3 contains 14 residues. CDR1 is SNHLY and CDR2 is FYNNEI in the germline V gene. V dropped 1 base and J dropped 8 bases, with 12 bases sitting between them. The CDR3 sequence is CASSEDRVGDEQFF. The CDR3 DNA reads TGTGCCAGCAGTGAAGACAGGGTAGGGGATGAGCAGTTCTTC.

The chain has TRBV30 and TRBJ1-2, with D hard to call. There are 11 residues in the CDR3. V lost 8 bases, J lost 8 bases, and 15 bases lay in between. CDR1 GTSNPN and CDR2 SVGIG come from the germline V gene (reference sequence). The CDR3 reads CAVAHSRGYTF. CDR3 nucleotides: TGTGCCGTCGCCCATAGCCGCGGCTACACCTTC.

V and J are TRBV11-3 and TRBJ2-1; 8 bases are a match to TRBD2. This CDR3 is built from 16 residues. With 5 bases clipped from V and 5 bases from J, the junction kept 11 bases outside the gene matches. Germline V CDR1 and CDR2: SGHNT, YENEEA. In DNA, the CDR3 is TGTGCCAGCAGCCCCACGCGGGAGGTCGCTCACAATGAGCAGTTCTTC. Its translation: CASSPTREVAHNEQFF.

V is TRBV6-5 and J is TRBJ1-1; D gene unclear. This CDR3 is built from 14 residues. Germline CDR1 reads MNHEY; CDR2 reads SVGAGI. Trimming left V 4 bases short and J 7 bases short, with 16 bases between. The CDR3 nucleotides are TGTGCCAGCAGTTTCCGAACCCGACAAGATGAAGCTTTCTTT. Translation: CASSFRTRQDEAFF.

This clone has only a few counts. The chain links TRBV5-1 to TRBJ2-2, with D possibly matching TRBD2 (5 bases). With 5 bases removed from V and 1 base from J, the gap between germline ends came to 9 bases. There are 14 residues in the CDR3. Looked up from germline, CDR1 is SGHRS and CDR2 is YFSETQ. The DNA of the CDR3 is TGCGCCAGCAGAGTCGGGGTGAACACCGGGGAGCTGTTTTTT. Translation: CASRVGVNTGELFF.

The chain uses TRBV28 and TRBJ2-7, with 8 positions matching TRBD1. V lost 7 bases and J lost 3; bases outside the gene matches: 8. Germline V gene data show CDR1 as MDHEN and CDR2 as SYDVKM. CDR3 size: 14 residues. The CDR3 DNA follows: TGTGCCAGCATTCCCGGGACAGGCAGCTACGAGCAGTACTTC. Translating it yields CASIPGTGSYEQYF. Full variable domain (remainder filled in from reference TRBV28 and TRBJ2-7): DVKVTQSSRYLVKRTGEKVFLECVQDMDHENMFWYRQDPGLGLRLIYFSYDVKMKEKGDIPEGYSVSREKKERFSLILESASTNQTSMYLCASIPGTGSYEQYFGPGTRLTVT.

V is TRBV28 and J is TRBJ2-7, with no clear D. V gave up 5 bases and J gave up 4 bases, with 3 bases separating them. Germline assignment: CDR1 MDHEN and CDR2 SYDVKM. There are 10 residues in the CDR3. The chain's CDR3 is CASSQYEQYF. The CDR3 coding sequence is TGTGCCAGCAGTCAGTACGAGCAGTACTTC.

This chain uses TRBV19 with TRBJ1-3; D gene unclear. CDR1 and CDR2 (germline): LNHDA, SQIVND (reference sequence). Trimming left V 6 bases short and J 0 bases short, with 9 bases between. The CDR3 spans 14 residues. The CDR3, as DNA: TGTGCCAGTAGCGTTGACTTCTCTGGAAACACCATATATTTT. Its protein product is CASSVDFSGNTIYF.

This clone was detected a few times. The chain joins TRBV19 to TRBJ1-1, with D possibly TRBD1 on 6 matching bases. The CDR3 totals 14 residues. The V gene lost 7 bases and the J gene lost 2 bases, with 14 bases spanning the gap. Germline CDR1 LNHDA, CDR2 SQIVND (reference sequence). The CDR3 loop is CASKTGYTNTEAFF. For the CDR3, the DNA is TGTGCCAGTAAAACAGGGTATACAAACACTGAAGCTTTCTTT.